Following are 10 T cell receptor beta chains from one sample sequenced in a study of breast tumors, draining lymph nodes, adjacent tissues. Breast cancer patients provided tissue from their axillary draining lymph nodes. TCRdb re-derived calls from the multiplex PCR reads in MiXCR, one entry per CDR3 protein. In the table there are 270,000 or so distinct CDR3 sequences, 30% to 35% of which are singletons. What was sequenced was axillary lymph node tissue. These TCRs come from a female donor with breast cancer. Some clones in this sample may be carry-over from other donors' samples.

This clonotype was seen many times. DNA for the CDR3: TGTGCCAGCAGTTCTGTGAACTATGGCTACACCTTC. As protein: CASSSVNYGYTF. The chain recombines TRBV6-5 with TRBJ1-2; no clear D gene. The V gene's germline CDR1 is MNHEY and CDR2 SVGAGI. Between the trimmed V and J ends, which lost 4 bases and 2 bases, there was a span of 5 bases. This CDR3 is 12 amino acids long.

This clonotype appeared many times. The chain employs TRBV29-1 and TRBJ2-3; 13 bases fit TRBD2. Germline CDR1 SQVTM, CDR2 ANQGSEA. The CDR3 has 16 residues. V trimming: 7 bases; J trimming: 1 base; junction bases outside the gene matches: 8. The CDR3 is CSAPTSGRSGTDTQYF. The CDR3 DNA is TGCAGCGCCCCGACTAGCGGGAGGTCGGGCACAGATACGCAGTATTTT.

For the CDR3, the DNA is TGTGCCAGCAGCTTGGATGGGGGACAATACAATGAGCAGTTCTTC. Translation: CASSLDGGQYNEQFF. The chain uses TRBV5-4 and TRBJ2-1, with D possibly being TRBD1 (6 bases). CDR3 length: 15 amino acids. In germline, CDR1 is SGHNT, CDR2 YYREEE (reference sequence). With 0 bases removed from V and 4 bases from J, the gap between germline ends came to 11 bases. Using reference TRBV5-4 and TRBJ2-1 for the parts outside the CDR3, the full variable domain is ETGVTQSPTHLIKTRGQQVTLRCSSQSGHNTVSWYQQALGQGPQFIFQYYREEENGRGNFPPRFSGLQFPNYSSELNVNALELDDSALYLCASSLDGGQYNEQFFGPGTRLTVL.

This clonotype was observed at least ten times. The V gene is TRBV20-1, the J gene TRBJ2-7; TRBD1 is a possible D gene (6 bases). The length of the CDR3 is 14 residues. V was shortened by 2 bases and J by 2 bases, with 13 bases between the two germline ends. Germline V gene data show CDR1 as DFQATT and CDR2 as SNEGSKA (reference sequence). CDR3 loop: CSARTGTQAYEQYF. In DNA, the CDR3 is TGCAGTGCTAGAACGGGGACACAAGCCTACGAGCAGTACTTC.

The V and J genes are TRBV15 and TRBJ1-6; 8 positions match TRBD1. Trimming removed 3 bases from V and 8 bases from J; junction bases left unmatched: 3. CDR1 is LNHNV and CDR2 is YYDKDF in the germline V gene (reference sequence). The CDR3 is made up of 14 amino acids. The CDR3 DNA follows: TGTGCCACCAGCAGGCAACAGGGGGATTCACCCCTCCACTTT. It is translated as CATSRQQGDSPLHF.

A note on this clonotype: An end of the junction does not agree with germline; a read error may underlie this. This chain connects TRBV29-1 to TRBJ2-2; 8 nucleotides align to TRBD2. The CDR3 extends over 13 amino acids. Per germline, CDR1 SQVTM and CDR2 ANQGSEA. The CDR3 DNA sequence: TGCAGCGCTGAAGCGGGAGAAACCGGGGAGCTGTTTTTT. This gives the protein CSAEAGETGELFF.

The table lists this clonotype with many counts. The chain combines TRBV15 with TRBJ2-7; D ambiguous. This CDR3 is built from 14 residues. Germline CDR1 is LNHNV and CDR2 is YYDKDF (reference sequence). The V and J ends lost 1 base and 0 bases respectively, with 7 bases between them. The CDR3 region is CATSRVGSSYEQYF. The CDR3 nucleotides are TGTGCCACCAGCAGAGTAGGGTCCTCCTACGAGCAGTACTTC.

Only one count was recorded for this clonotype. A much more abundant neighbour one base away suggests this may be a read error. The V call is TRBV20-1, the J call TRBJ1-1, with D possibly TRBD1 on 5 matching bases. This CDR3 has 15 amino acids. V lost 6 bases and J 4 bases, leaving 21 bases between the germline ends. Germline values: CDR1 DFQATT, CDR2 SNEGSKA (reference sequence). The CDR3 sequence: CSANRGTYRSTEAFF. Written as DNA, the CDR3 is TGCAGTGCCAACCGTGGTACCTACAGGTCCACTGAAGCTTTCTTT.

At least ten counts were recorded for this clonotype. The chain employs TRBV13 and TRBJ2-5; 12 bases are shared with TRBD1. CDR3 length: 18 residues. J was trimmed by 4 bases and V by 5 bases; bases with no gene match: 14. The germline V gene has CDR1 PRHDT and CDR2 FYEKMQ (reference sequence). The CDR3 DNA follows: TGTGCCAGCAGCCAACAACCTTGGGACAGGGGGCGGGGAGAGACCCAGTACTTC. Translated: CASSQQPWDRGRGETQYF.

V and J are TRBV24-1 and TRBJ1-6; 9 bases align to TRBD1. There are 15 residues in the CDR3. Germline V gene data show CDR1 as KGHDR and CDR2 as SFDVKD. Unmatched junction bases numbered 7, after V lost 8 bases and J lost 6 bases. CDR3 bases: TGTGCCACCATTCAGGACAGGGGTCGTAATTCACCCCTCCACTTT. This gives the protein CATIQDRGRNSPLHF.